Each of the 3 T cell receptor beta chains below was sequenced from the same sample in a study of Ad26.COV2.S vaccination and SARS-CoV-2 variants. Treatment here: approximately 18 received Ad26.COV2.S at low or high dose, single or two shots; several received placebo; per-sample allocation not given. On day 63 after the first injection, vaccine and placebo recipients gave samples. Data came from immunoSEQ multiplex PCR; TCRdb stores just in-frame clones and leaves some out. The table lists about 250,000 clones, about 87% of them singletons. Sequenced material: peripheral blood, taken in a trial of Ad26.COV2.S vaccine versus placebo. The receptors derive from a person between 18 and 60 years old who received the Ad26.COV2.S COVID-19 vaccine or a placebo.

The chain combines TRBV18 with TRBJ2-7; the D call may be TRBD1 or TRBD2 (5 bases each). Trimming shortened V by 1 base and J by 10 bases, and 17 bases separated the two germline ends. Looked up from germline, CDR1 is KGHSH and CDR2 is LQKENI. The CDR3 totals 14 residues. The CDR3 nucleotides are TGTGCCAGCTCACCACGTGAAGAAGAGGGACCCCAGTACTTC. This encodes CASSPREEEGPQYF.

This rearrangement joins TRBV19 to TRBJ1-2; 9 positions agree with TRBD1. Per germline, CDR1 LNHDA and CDR2 SQIVND (reference sequence). The CDR3 extends over 14 amino acids. With 7 bases clipped from V and 2 bases from J, the junction kept 5 bases outside the gene matches. The DNA for the CDR3 is TGTGCCAGTACCGAAGGGACAGGGAACTATGGCTACACCTTC. Translation: CASTEGTGNYGYTF. The full variable domain, in which reference TRBV19 and TRBJ1-2 provide the parts outside the CDR3, is DGGITQSPKYLFRKEGQNVTLSCEQNLNHDAMYWYRQDPGQGLRLIYYSQIVNDFQKGDIAEGYSVSREKKESFPLTVTSAQKNPTAFYLCASTEGTGNYGYTFGSGTRLTVV.

The V call is TRBV27, the J call TRBJ1-5; weak D call: TRBD1 (5 bases). The CDR3 runs 15 residues. V shed 1 base and J shed 0 bases, with 7 bases lying between them. CDR1 and CDR2 (germline): MNHEY, SMNVEV (reference sequence). The CDR3 DNA sequence: TGTGCCAGCAGTTTATGGCAGGGTAGCAATCAGCCCCAGCATTTT. It codes for CASSLWQGSNQPQHF.